This T cell receptor (beta chain) emerged from a study of cytomegalovirus exposure and HLA in healthy donors. As concerns this clone: Antigen unknown.

Broader study findings: Per a later analysis, 15,000 to 20,000 TCR beta sequences showed association with HLA alleles at 0.05 false discovery rate. In terms of immune exposure information, only CMV serostatus was available. Later findings reportedly placed an Asian-associated ancestry cluster below the roughly 700-donor mean for N-insertions.

V was shortened by 5 bases and J by 0 bases, with 13 bases between the two germline ends. This CDR3 has 15 residues. The germline V gene encodes CDR1 MNHEY and CDR2 SVGAGI. The PCR used 60 Vbeta and 13 Jbeta primers. TCRdb's table, derived via immunoSEQ multiplex PCR, lists solely in-frame clones and lacks some. The sample table includes about 70,000 clones. This TCR came from a female donor in good health and CMV-seropositive. The gene calls are TRBV6-5 and TRBJ1-2, with TRBD1 as a possible D gene (6 bases). Sequenced input: PBMCs. CDR3 bases: TGTGCCAGCAGTGCGGACAGTGAGGCTAACTATGGCTACACCTTC. This encodes CASSADSEANYGYTF.